The 18 T cell receptor beta chains reported below all come from one sample, sequenced in a study of beta chain features in type 1 diabetes. Sequencing targeted expressed TCRB transcripts, as all isolated RNA had been reverse transcribed. Repertoires were generated with immunoSEQ multiplex PCR, while TCRdb's copy carries only in-frame clones and drops some. In the table there are about 130,000 clones, 7% to 10% of which are singletons. The sequenced material came from central memory CD4+ T cells from blood. The receptors derive from a man aged 18 to 29 in good health.

The chain employs TRBV7-3 and TRBJ2-5; 7 nucleotides align to TRBD1. The trim removed 3 bases at V and 5 bases at J, leaving 3 bases unmatched. Germline lookup yields CDR1 SGHTA and CDR2 FQGTGA. The CDR3 is made up of 13 amino acids. CDR3 bases: TGTGCCAGCAGCTTCGGGACAGTGGAGACCCAGTACTTC. Its translation: CASSFGTVETQYF.

This chain links TRBV11-2 with TRBJ2-7; 10 nucleotides align to TRBD2. V shed 5 bases and J 2 bases; nucleotides not matched to a gene: 9. CDR1 is SGHAT, CDR2 FQNNGV, per germline. The CDR3 consists of 16 residues. As DNA, the CDR3 is TGTGCCAGCAGCCCCCTTCAGCGGGGGGGACCCTACGAGCAGTACTTC. Translating gives CASSPLQRGGPYEQYF.

This chain links TRBV19 with TRBJ2-2; D is uncertain. The CDR3 is made up of 13 amino acids. Trimming removed 7 bases from V and 3 bases from J, with 9 bases in between. Germline lookup yields CDR1 LNHDA and CDR2 SQIVND (reference sequence). CDR3 protein: CASTYRDTGELFF. The CDR3 region has the DNA TGTGCCAGTACGTACCGAGACACCGGGGAGCTGTTTTTT.

The rearrangement links TRBV5-4 to TRBJ2-7; 12 positions match TRBD1. The CDR3 covers 14 residues. V lost 4 bases, J lost 7 bases, and 6 bases stayed unmatched. CDR1 and CDR2 from the germline V gene are SGHNT and YYREEE (reference sequence). The CDR3: CASSRDRGRREQYF. The DNA for the CDR3 is TGTGCCAGCAGCCGGGACAGGGGGCGCAGAGAGCAGTACTTC.

V and J are TRBV4-1 and TRBJ1-3; D is unresolved. CDR1 is MGHRA and CDR2 is YSYEKL in the germline V gene. V lost 4 bases, J lost 0 bases, and 10 bases lay in between. The CDR3 runs to 15 residues. DNA of the CDR3: TGCGCCAGCAGCCCTCCGGTAAGCTCTGGAAACACCATATATTTT. The encoded protein is CASSPPVSSGNTIYF.

V is TRBV5-1 and J is TRBJ2-3; 7 nucleotides agree with TRBD1. The CDR3 loop spans 15 amino acids. Germline-derived CDR1 and CDR2 are SGHRS and YFSETQ. J gave up 2 bases and V 5 bases, and 8 bases lay outside the gene matches. The CDR3 protein is CASSRGTANTDTQYF. The CDR3 region has the DNA TGCGCCAGCAGTAGGGGGACAGCCAACACAGATACGCAGTATTTT.

This chain uses TRBV4-3 with TRBJ1-2; TRBD1 matches at 9 bases. Germline CDR1 is LGHNA and CDR2 is YSLEER. With 4 bases clipped from V and 2 bases from J, the junction kept 8 bases outside the gene matches. This CDR3 has 16 residues. The CDR3 DNA reads as TGCGCCAGCAGCCCAACAGGGGGCGGAACGAACTATGGCTACACCTTC. As protein: CASSPTGGGTNYGYTF.

This chain joins TRBV6-6 and TRBJ2-7; TRBD1 agrees at 9 bases. The V gene's germline CDR1 is MNHNY and CDR2 SVGAGI (reference sequence). There are 16 residues in the CDR3. V was pared by 6 bases and J by 1 base, with 10 bases of the junction left unmatched. CDR3 amino acids: CASSKNDRGMSYEQYF. DNA of the CDR3: TGTGCCAGCAGCAAAAACGACAGGGGGATGTCCTACGAGCAGTACTTC.

This clone was recorded a few times. The rearrangement uses TRBV6-5 and TRBJ2-2; maybe TRBD1 (5 bases). Germline V lookup: CDR1 MNHEY, CDR2 SVGAGI. This CDR3 has 13 amino acids. V was clipped by 8 bases and J by 4 bases, with 11 bases between them. Here the CDR3 reads CASLSGPTGELFF. Here the CDR3 DNA reads TGTGCCAGCCTGTCAGGGCCCACCGGGGAGCTGTTTTTT.

This clone was observed a few times. The CDR3 loop is CASSSGTSAYNEQFF. In DNA form, the CDR3 reads TGCGCCAGCAGCTCCGGGACTAGCGCGTACAATGAGCAGTTCTTC. The rearrangement uses TRBV5-1 and TRBJ2-1; 10 bases fit TRBD2. The CDR3 sequence is 15 residues long. Unmatched junction bases numbered 4, after V lost 3 bases and J lost 4 bases. Germline CDR1 reads SGHRS; CDR2 reads YFSETQ.

J is TRBJ2-7 and V is TRBV6-5; 8 bases agree with TRBD2. Germline CDR1 MNHEY, CDR2 SVGAGI. J was trimmed by 3 bases and V by 4 bases; bases with no gene match: 5. The CDR3 covers 14 residues. The CDR3: CASSLSGGDYEQYF. CDR3 in DNA: TGTGCCAGCAGTTTAAGCGGGGGCGACTACGAGCAGTACTTC.

This clone showed up many times. J is TRBJ2-2 and V is TRBV4-3, with 7 bases lining up with TRBD1. V dropped 2 bases and J dropped 5; count of bases not matched to a gene: 2. The CDR3 spans 14 residues. CDR1 and CDR2 (germline): LGHNA, YSLEER. Here the CDR3 DNA reads TGCGCCAGCAGCCAACAGGGGGTTACCGGGGAGCTGTTTTTT. Protein sequence: CASSQQGVTGELFF.

This clone was seen a handful of times. Because it lacks the conserved phenylalanine or tryptophan at the end, this CDR3 is likely a read error. No DNA is shown, since the ends of the CDR3 on it are uncertain; the CDR3 is the one TCRdb lists. This chain connects TRBV11-2 to TRBJ2-7; the table's D call TRBD1 went unverified against the DNA. The CDR3 is made up of 13 amino acids, end residues included. From germline, CDR1 is SGHAT and CDR2 FQNNGV. The CDR3 region is CASSPALGQGSAL.

This clone was seen only a few times. Other DNA sequences within the sample encode an identical CDR3. This chain links TRBV6-5 with TRBJ1-6, with 7 bases lining up with TRBD1. With 1 base clipped from V and 7 bases from J, the junction kept 4 bases outside the gene matches. CDR1 MNHEY and CDR2 SVGAGI come from the germline V gene. The CDR3 sequence is 15 residues long. CDR3 region: CASSYYPGQNSPLHF. The CDR3 DNA reads as TGTGCCAGCAGTTACTATCCGGGACAGAATTCACCCCTCCACTTT.

This rearrangement joins TRBV6-1 to TRBJ2-5; the D is unclear. Germline V lookup: CDR1 MNHNS, CDR2 SASEGT. The CDR3 runs 12 residues. V lost 4 bases to trimming and J lost 1 base, with 4 bases between them. CDR3 region: CASSVGQETQYF. The CDR3, as DNA: TGTGCCAGCAGTGTCGGCCAAGAGACCCAGTACTTC.

This clone appeared a few times. J is TRBJ2-4 and V is TRBV15; TRBD1 matches at 9 bases. This CDR3 has 14 residues. Germline V gives CDR1 LNHNV, CDR2 YYDKDF (reference sequence). With V trimmed by 5 bases and J by 8 bases, 7 bases remained unmatched. The CDR3 reads CATSPDRGRDIQYF. CDR3 nucleotide sequence: TGTGCCACCAGCCCGGACAGGGGAAGGGACATTCAGTACTTC.

The V gene is TRBV7-6, the J gene TRBJ2-3, with 14 nucleotides matching TRBD2. Trimming took 5 bases from V and 4 from J; bases not matched to a gene: 8. Looked up from germline, CDR1 is SGHVS and CDR2 is FNYEAQ. The CDR3 is 17 residues long. CDR3 residues: CASSPGLAGGRADTQYF. Here the CDR3 DNA reads TGTGCCAGCAGCCCCGGACTAGCGGGGGGTAGGGCAGATACGCAGTATTTT.

The chain has TRBV7-8 and TRBJ2-1; the match to TRBD1 covers 8 bases. V was pared by 7 bases and J by 7 bases, with 15 bases of the junction left unmatched. This CDR3 contains 16 residues. CDR1 is SGHVS and CDR2 is FQNEAQ in the germline V gene. The CDR3 bases are TGTGCCAGCACCCCAGGTGGCAGGGGGCGCGTAAATGAGCAGTTCTTC. Translated, it gives CASTPGGRGRVNEQFF.